The rows below give T cell receptor beta chains drawn from one sample of a study of breast tumors, draining lymph nodes, adjacent tissues. TCRdb fed the multiplex PCR reads into MiXCR, producing one record per CDR3 protein. Of 170,000 or so distinct CDR3 sequences listed, 30% to 35% were seen once; the top ten hold approximately 4.2%. Material for sequencing was axillary lymph node tissue. Source of these receptors: a female donor with breast cancer. Some clones in this sample may be carry-over from other donors' samples. The CDR3 runs from the conserved cysteine through the conserved F or W. D genes are given only for firm matches. Not all rows give a size; the values are once, few, many and, for expanded clones, a class.

>TRBJ2-3|TRBV19|NA|16|once
CASSIAGGQYTDTQYF
TGTGCCAGTAGTATCGCAGGGGGGCAGTACACAGATACGCAGTATTTT
>TRBJ1-3|TRBV29-1|TRBD1|16|NA
CSGDRAVGNYGYTIYF
TGCAGCGGAGACAGGGCCGTGGGCAACTATGGCTACACCATATATTTT
>TRBJ1-4|TRBV27|NA|13|NA
CASSFEARRSLFF
TGTGCCAGCAGTTTTGAGGCTCGCAGATCACTGTTTTTT
>TRBJ1-6|TRBV12-3/TRBV12-4|TRBD1|15|many
CASSLGQGRVSPLHF
TGTGCCAGCAGTTTAGGACAGGGGAGGGTTTCACCCCTCCACTTT
>TRBJ2-7|TRBV11-3|NA|19|many
CASSLVVVSSYGGTYEQYF
TGTGCCAGCAGCTTAGTAGTAGTTAGTAGCTATGGCGGAACCTACGAGCAGTACTTC
>TRBJ2-3|TRBV24-1|NA|13|NA
CAARGRDGGTQYF
TGTGCCGCTCGGGGACGGGATGGCGGTACGCAGTATTTT
>TRBJ2-1|TRBV5-4|TRBD2|17|NA
CASSLMKPAGTNNEQFF
TGTGCCAGCAGCCTGATGAAACCAGCGGGAACAAACAATGAGCAGTTCTTC
>TRBJ2-3|TRBV3-1|NA|15|NA
CASSQDLVGTDTQYF
TGTGCCAGCAGCCAAGATTTGGTCGGCACAGATACGCAGTATTTT
>TRBJ1-2|TRBV29-1|TRBD1|14|NA
CSATQGTGSEGYTF
TGCAGCGCCACACAGGGGACTGGGTCAGAGGGCTACACCTTC
>TRBJ1-4|TRBV19|TRBD1|16|many
CASSIGMTGVGEKLFF
TGTGCCAGTAGTATAGGGATGACAGGGGTCGGTGAAAAACTGTTTTTT
>TRBJ1-4|TRBV11-3|NA|17|many
CASSFMGAGATNEKLFF
TGTGCCAGCAGCTTTATGGGGGCAGGAGCAACTAATGAAAAACTGTTTTTT
>TRBJ1-2|TRBV7-9|NA|10|once
CASGTSGYTF
TGTGCCAGCGGGACTAGCGGCTACACCTTC
>TRBJ2-2|TRBV11-3|NA|16|many
CASSLYTGTNTGELFF
TGTGCCAGCAGCTTATACACGGGAACGAACACCGGGGAGCTGTTTTTT
>TRBJ2-7|TRBV20-1|NA|12|many
CSARDTLYEQYF
TGCAGTGCTAGGGACACCCTCTACGAGCAGTACTTC
>TRBJ1-6|TRBV5-1|NA|16|NA
CQQPITGPARYSPLHF
TGCCAGCAGCCAATAACAGGACCAGCTCGCTACTCACCCCTCCACTTT